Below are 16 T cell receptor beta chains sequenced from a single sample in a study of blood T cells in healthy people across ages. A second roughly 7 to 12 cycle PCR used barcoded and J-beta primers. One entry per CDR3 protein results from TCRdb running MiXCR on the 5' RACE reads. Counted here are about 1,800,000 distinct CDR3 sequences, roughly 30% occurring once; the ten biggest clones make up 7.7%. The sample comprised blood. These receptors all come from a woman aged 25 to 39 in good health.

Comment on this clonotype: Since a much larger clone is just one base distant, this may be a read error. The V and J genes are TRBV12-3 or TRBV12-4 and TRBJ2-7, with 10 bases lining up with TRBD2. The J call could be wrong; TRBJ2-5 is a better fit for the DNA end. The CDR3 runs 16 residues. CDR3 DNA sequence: TGTGCCAGCAGTTTAGGGGCCGGGACTAGCGCAGAGACCCAGTACTTC. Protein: CASSLGAGTSAETQYF.

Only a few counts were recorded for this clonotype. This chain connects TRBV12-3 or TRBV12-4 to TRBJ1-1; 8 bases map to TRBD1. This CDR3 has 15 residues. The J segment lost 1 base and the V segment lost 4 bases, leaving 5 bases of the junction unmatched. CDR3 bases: TGTGCCAGCAGTTATACAGGACAGGGGAACACTGAAGCTTTCTTT. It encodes CASSYTGQGNTEAFF.

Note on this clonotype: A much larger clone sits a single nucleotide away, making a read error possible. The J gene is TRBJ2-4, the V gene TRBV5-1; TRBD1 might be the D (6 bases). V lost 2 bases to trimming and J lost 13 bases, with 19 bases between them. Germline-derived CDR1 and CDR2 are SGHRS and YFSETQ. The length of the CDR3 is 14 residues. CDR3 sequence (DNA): TGCGCCAGCAGCTTAAAGGACAGACTCTACGTGCAGTACTTC. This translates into CASSLKDRLYVQYF.

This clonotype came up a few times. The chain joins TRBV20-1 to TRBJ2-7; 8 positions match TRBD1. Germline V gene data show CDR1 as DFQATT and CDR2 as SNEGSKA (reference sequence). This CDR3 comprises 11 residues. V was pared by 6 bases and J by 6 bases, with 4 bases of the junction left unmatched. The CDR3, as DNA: TGCAGTGCGCGACAGGGGAGCGAGCAGTACTTC. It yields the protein CSARQGSEQYF.

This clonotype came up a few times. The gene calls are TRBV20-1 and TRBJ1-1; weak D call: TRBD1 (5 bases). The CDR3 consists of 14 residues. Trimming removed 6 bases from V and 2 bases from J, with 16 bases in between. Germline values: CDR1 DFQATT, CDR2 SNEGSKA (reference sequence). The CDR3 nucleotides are TGCAGTGCCAGGAGGGGCGCGGGAAACACTGAAGCTTTCTTT. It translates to CSARRGAGNTEAFF.

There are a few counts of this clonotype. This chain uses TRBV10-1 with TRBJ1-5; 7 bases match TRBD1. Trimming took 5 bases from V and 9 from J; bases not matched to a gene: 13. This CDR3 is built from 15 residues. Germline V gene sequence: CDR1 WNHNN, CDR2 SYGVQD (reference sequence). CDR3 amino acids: CASSPRGSEGWPQHF. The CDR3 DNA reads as TGCGCCAGCAGTCCCAGGGGGTCTGAAGGATGGCCCCAGCATTTT.

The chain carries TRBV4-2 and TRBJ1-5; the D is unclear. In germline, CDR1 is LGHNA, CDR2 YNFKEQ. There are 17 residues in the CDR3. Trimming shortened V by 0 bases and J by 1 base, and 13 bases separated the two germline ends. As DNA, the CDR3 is TGTGCCAGCAGCCAAGATTACCGGTACGGGAGCAATCAGCCCCAGCATTTT. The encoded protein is CASSQDYRYGSNQPQHF.

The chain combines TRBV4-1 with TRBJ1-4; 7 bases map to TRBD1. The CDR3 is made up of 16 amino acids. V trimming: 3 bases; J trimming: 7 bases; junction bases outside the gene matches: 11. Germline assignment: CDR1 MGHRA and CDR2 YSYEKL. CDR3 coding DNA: TGCGCCAGCAGCCAGGTAGCGACAGGGTACCTTGAAAAACTGTTTTTT. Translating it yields CASSQVATGYLEKLFF.

The CDR3 loop reads CASSSLAGGPYQETQYF. In nucleotides, the CDR3 is TGTGCCAGCAGCTCTCTAGCGGGAGGACCGTACCAAGAGACCCAGTACTTC. The chain carries TRBV7-9 and TRBJ2-5; 11 bases line up with TRBD2. Germline CDR1 and CDR2: SEHNR and FQNEAQ (reference sequence). The CDR3 contains 17 residues. After removal of 4 bases from V and 0 bases from J, the junction contained 7 bases not matched to a gene.

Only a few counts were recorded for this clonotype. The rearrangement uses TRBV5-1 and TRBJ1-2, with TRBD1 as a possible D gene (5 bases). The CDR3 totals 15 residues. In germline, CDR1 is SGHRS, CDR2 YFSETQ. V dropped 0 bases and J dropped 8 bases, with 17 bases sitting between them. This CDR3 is CASSLDPGLGEGYTF. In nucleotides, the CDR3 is TGCGCCAGCAGCTTGGATCCCGGGCTGGGGGAGGGCTACACCTTC.

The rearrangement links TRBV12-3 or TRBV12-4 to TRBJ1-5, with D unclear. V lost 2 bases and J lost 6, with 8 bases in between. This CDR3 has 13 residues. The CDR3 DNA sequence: TGTGCCAGCAGTTTATCGTGGGGTCAGCCCCAGCATTTT. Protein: CASSLSWGQPQHF.

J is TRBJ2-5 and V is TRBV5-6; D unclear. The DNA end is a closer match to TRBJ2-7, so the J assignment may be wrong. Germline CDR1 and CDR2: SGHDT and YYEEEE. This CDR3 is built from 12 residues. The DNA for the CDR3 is TGTGCCAGCAGCTTGAGGAAGGGCGAGCAGTACTTC. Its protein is CASSLRKGEQYF.

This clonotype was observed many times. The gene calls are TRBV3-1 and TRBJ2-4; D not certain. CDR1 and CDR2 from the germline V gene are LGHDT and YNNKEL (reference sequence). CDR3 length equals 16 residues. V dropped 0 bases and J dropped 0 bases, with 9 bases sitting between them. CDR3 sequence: CASSQERVLAKNIQYF. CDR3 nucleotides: TGTGCCAGCAGCCAAGAAAGGGTCCTAGCCAAAAACATTCAGTACTTC.

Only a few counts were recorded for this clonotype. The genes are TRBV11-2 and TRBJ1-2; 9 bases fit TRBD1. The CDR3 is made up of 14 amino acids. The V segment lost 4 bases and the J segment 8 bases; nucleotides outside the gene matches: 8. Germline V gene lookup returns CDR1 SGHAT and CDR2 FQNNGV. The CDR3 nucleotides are TGTGCCAGCAGCTATGGACAGGGGACGGGAGGCTACACCTTC. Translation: CASSYGQGTGGYTF.

The CDR3 nucleotides read TGTGCCAGCTCTCCGGGCGATAGGCAGTGGCCCATCTATGGCTACACCTTC. Translating gives CASSPGDRQWPIYGYTF. The chain uses TRBV18 and TRBJ1-2; D is unclear. Trimming stripped 6 bases from V and 4 bases from J, with 24 bases between. The CDR3 sequence is 17 residues long. Germline V gene data show CDR1 as KGHSH and CDR2 as LQKENI.

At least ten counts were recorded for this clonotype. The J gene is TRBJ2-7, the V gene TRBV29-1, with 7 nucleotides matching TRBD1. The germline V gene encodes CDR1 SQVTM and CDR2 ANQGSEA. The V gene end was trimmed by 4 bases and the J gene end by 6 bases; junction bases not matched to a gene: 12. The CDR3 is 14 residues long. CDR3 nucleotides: TGCAGCGTTGTTGAAGAGGGGGCATCGCTCGAGCAGTACTTC. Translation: CSVVEEGASLEQYF.